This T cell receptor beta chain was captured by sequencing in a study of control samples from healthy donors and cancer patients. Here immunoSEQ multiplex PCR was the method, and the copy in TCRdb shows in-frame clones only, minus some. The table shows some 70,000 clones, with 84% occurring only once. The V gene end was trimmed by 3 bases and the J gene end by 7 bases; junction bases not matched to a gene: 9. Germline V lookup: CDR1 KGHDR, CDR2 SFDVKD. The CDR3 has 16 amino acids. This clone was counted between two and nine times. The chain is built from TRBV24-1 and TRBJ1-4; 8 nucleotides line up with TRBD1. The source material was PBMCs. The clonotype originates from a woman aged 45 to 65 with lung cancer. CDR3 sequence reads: CATSDGTGASGEKLFF. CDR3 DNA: TGTGCCACCAGTGATGGGACAGGAGCCTCGGGTGAAAAACTGTTTTTT.